These 24 T cell receptor beta chains share one sample of origin, sequenced in a study of Graves' ophthalmopathy and Graves' hyperthyroidism. Amplification of the TCR beta CDR3 regions used RNA transcripts (as template). Scientists carried out first-round RT-PCR using HTBI primers and then a second-round multiplex PCR. TCRdb reanalysed the multiplex PCR reads using MiXCR and keeps one entry per CDR3 protein. The profile shows more than 150,000 distinct CDR3 sequences, 30% to 45% of them singletons. Specimen: peripheral blood. The source of these receptors is a woman aged 40 to 55 with Graves' ophthalmopathy.

The gene calls are TRBV30 and TRBJ1-6; D is ambiguous. V dropped 3 bases and J dropped 12 bases, with 12 bases sitting between them. The CDR3 extends over 12 amino acids. Germline V gene data show CDR1 as GTSNPN and CDR2 as SVGIG (reference sequence). The CDR3 spells CAWSYAPGPLHF. The DNA for the CDR3 is TGTGCCTGGAGCTACGCTCCGGGACCCCTCCACTTT.

With regard to this clonotype: The conserved phenylalanine or tryptophan is not found at the CDR3 terminus, so this likely reflects a read error. The genes are TRBV3-1 and TRBJ1-2; no definite D call. This CDR3 spans 11 amino acids. CDR1 is LGHDT, CDR2 YNNKEL, per germline (reference sequence). This CDR3 reads CASSPGYGYTL. The CDR3 DNA is TGTGCAAGCAGCCCCGGGTATGGCTACACCTTA.

Ten or more counts support this clonotype. The genes are TRBV5-1 and TRBJ1-1; D ambiguous. Germline lookup yields CDR1 SGHRS and CDR2 YFSETQ. The CDR3 runs 15 residues. V shed 0 bases and J shed 4 bases, with 13 bases lying between them. CDR3 region: CASSLGRGFGTEAFF. The CDR3 DNA sequence: TGCGCCAGCAGCTTGGGGCGGGGTTTCGGCACTGAAGCTTTCTTT.

This clonotype was seen many times. The rearrangement links TRBV19 to TRBJ2-7, with D perhaps matching TRBD2 (5 bases). The V end was cut by 6 bases, the J end by 2 bases, with 17 bases between. Germline V gene sequence: CDR1 LNHDA, CDR2 SQIVND (reference sequence). The CDR3 sequence is 15 residues long. The CDR3 DNA sequence: TGTGCCAGTAGCAGCCTCGGAGCGGCCGCCTACGAGCAGTACTTC. Encoded protein: CASSSLGAAAYEQYF.

This chain connects TRBV6-1 to TRBJ2-7; 7 nucleotides align to TRBD1. Germline-derived CDR1 and CDR2 are MNHNS and SASEGT. The ends lost 5 bases at V and 2 bases at J; junction bases unmatched: 6. CDR3 length: 14 amino acids. In nucleotides, the CDR3 is TGTGCCAGCAGTAGAACGACAGGGACCTACGAGCAGTACTTC. Translating it yields CASSRTTGTYEQYF.

This chain uses TRBV20-1 with TRBJ1-1, with a tentative D call TRBD1 (6 bases). The CDR3 runs to 15 residues. Trimming cost V 6 bases and J 1 base, with 18 bases left between them. CDR1 and CDR2 (germline): DFQATT, SNEGSKA (reference sequence). The CDR3 DNA is TGCAGTGCCGTCAACCGGGACACGGAGAACACTGAAGCTTTCTTT. It yields the protein CSAVNRDTENTEAFF.

This sequence joins TRBV6-1 and TRBJ2-5; 11 bases align to TRBD1. Per the germline V gene, CDR1 is MNHNS and CDR2 is SASEGT. The CDR3 is made up of 16 amino acids. Trimming took 5 bases from V and 5 from J; bases not matched to a gene: 10. The DNA of the CDR3 is TGTGCCAGCAGTCCTATACCCGGACAGGGGGCTGAGACCCAGTACTTC. It yields the protein CASSPIPGQGAETQYF.

The chain employs TRBV7-8 and TRBJ1-5; D gene ambiguous. There are 13 residues in the CDR3. Germline CDR1 is SGHVS and CDR2 is FQNEAQ. V was cut by 3 bases and J by 3 bases, with 6 bases left in between. The CDR3 DNA follows: TGTGCCAGCAGCTTCAGTGACAATCAGCCCCAGCATTTT. This gives the protein CASSFSDNQPQHF.

Many counts were recorded for this clonotype. This rearrangement joins TRBV7-9 to TRBJ2-5, with D uncertain. The CDR3 sequence is 16 residues long. Per germline, CDR1 SEHNR and CDR2 FQNEAQ (reference sequence). Trimming cost V 1 base and J 0 bases, with 12 bases left between them. The CDR3: CASSLGDRVYQETQYF. The CDR3 region has the DNA TGTGCCAGCAGCTTAGGGGATAGGGTTTACCAAGAGACCCAGTACTTC.

This chain joins TRBV5-1 and TRBJ2-5, with D possibly being TRBD1 (5 bases). CDR3 length: 14 amino acids. CDR1 is SGHRS, CDR2 YFSETQ, per germline. V lost 6 bases, J lost 2 bases, and 14 bases lay in between. The CDR3 region is CASTFQGSQETQYF. The CDR3 region has the DNA TGCGCCAGCACTTTTCAGGGAAGTCAAGAGACCCAGTACTTC.

This clonotype came up many times. V usage is TRBV7-8 and J usage is TRBJ1-2, with D possibly matching TRBD1 (6 bases). Germline V CDR1 and CDR2: SGHVS, FQNEAQ. Trimming removed 5 bases at V and 0 bases at J, with 13 bases between. This CDR3 is 15 amino acids long. The CDR3 region has the DNA TGTGCCAGCAGCCACAGGGACCTGTCTAACTATGGCTACACCTTC. Translating gives CASSHRDLSNYGYTF.

The V gene is TRBV28, the J gene TRBJ2-7; D remains ambiguous. The V end was cut by 2 bases, the J end by 6 bases, with 11 bases between. The germline CDR1 and CDR2 sequences are MDHEN and SYDVKM. The CDR3 covers 13 residues. This CDR3 reads CASSLPTALEQYF. CDR3 DNA sequence: TGTGCCAGCAGTTTACCCACAGCTCTCGAGCAGTACTTC.

This clonotype was observed many times. The rearrangement uses TRBV7-2 and TRBJ2-5; a weak D match, TRBD2 (6 bases). CDR3 size: 15 residues. Trimming removed 0 bases at V and 8 bases at J, with 16 bases between. The germline V gene encodes CDR1 SGHTA and CDR2 FQGNSA. CDR3 sequence: CASSLAAGWGGTQYF. The CDR3 coding sequence is TGTGCCAGCAGCTTAGCGGCGGGGTGGGGAGGAACCCAGTACTTC.

This clonotype was counted at least ten times. The rearrangement joins TRBV6-2 or TRBV6-3 to TRBJ2-4, with TRBD2 identical over 8 bases. V shed 5 bases, J shed 7 bases, and the junction held 13 bases outside the gene matches. The CDR3 spans 16 residues. Germline V lookup: CDR1 MNHEY, CDR2 SVGEGT. The CDR3 spells CASSPTGRGDRNIQYF. For the CDR3, the DNA is TGTGCCAGCAGTCCCACCGGGCGGGGGGACCGGAACATTCAGTACTTC.

There are a few counts of this clonotype. The gene calls are TRBV6-2 or TRBV6-3 and TRBJ2-2; D may correspond to TRBD1 or TRBD2 (5 bases each). This CDR3 region has 14 residues. Trimming stripped 7 bases from V and 3 bases from J, with 12 bases between. Germline V lookup: CDR1 MNHEY, CDR2 SVGEGT. CDR3 nucleotides: TGTGCCAGCAATGGGGGAAGGGACACCGGGGAGCTGTTTTTT. Amino acids: CASNGGRDTGELFF.

This clonotype has ten or more counts. The J gene is TRBJ2-7, the V gene TRBV9; 8 bases are a match to TRBD2. Germline V gene lookup returns CDR1 SGDLS and CDR2 YYNGEE. The CDR3 extends over 14 amino acids. V shed 1 base, J shed 4 bases, and the junction held 4 bases outside the gene matches. The CDR3 region is CASSVSSGDYEQYF. The CDR3, as DNA: TGTGCCAGCAGCGTAAGTAGCGGGGATTACGAGCAGTACTTC.

This clonotype has a handful of counts. The CDR3 DNA reads TGTGCCAGCAGCTTAGCGGGGAACCAAGAGACCCAGTACTTC. Its translation: CASSLAGNQETQYF. The genes are TRBV7-2 and TRBJ2-5; no definite D call. The CDR3 has 14 residues. Germline values: CDR1 SGHTA, CDR2 FQGNSA. V was cut by 0 bases and J by 0 bases, with 5 bases left in between. The whole variable domain, filled in from reference TRBV7-2 and TRBJ2-5, reads GAGVSQSPSNKVTEKGKDVELRCDPISGHTALYWYRQSLGQGLEFLIYFQGNSAPDKSGLPSDRFSAERTGGSVSTLTIQRTQQEDSAVYLCASSLAGNQETQYFGPGTRLLVL.

This clonotype turned up a few times. CDR3 nucleotides: TGTGCCTGGAGTGTACAAAGGGGTACTGAAGCTTTCTTT. The encoded protein is CAWSVQRGTEAFF. The rearrangement links TRBV30 to TRBJ1-1; D is perhaps TRBD1 (5 bases). Germline-derived CDR1 and CDR2 are GTSNPN and SVGIG (reference sequence). This CDR3 comprises 13 residues. V was cut by 0 bases and J by 5 bases, with 10 bases left in between. Drawing the rest from reference TRBV30 and TRBJ1-1, the complete variable domain is SQTIHQWPATLVQPVGSPLSLECTVEGTSNPNLYWYRQAAGRGLQLLFYSVGIGQISSEVPQNLSASRPQDRQFILSSKKLLLSDSGFYLCAWSVQRGTEAFFGQGTRLTVV.

This clonotype was detected many times. The CDR3 loop is CASTRDRGRYGYTF. DNA for the CDR3: TGTGCCAGCACCCGGGACAGGGGGCGTTATGGCTACACCTTC. The rearrangement joins TRBV12-3 or TRBV12-4 to TRBJ1-2; 12 nucleotides agree with TRBD1. Trimming cost V 7 bases and J 5 bases; bases outside gene matches: 5. The CDR3 has 14 residues.

The genes are TRBV28 and TRBJ2-7, with a weak D call TRBD1 (6 bases). The CDR3 totals 16 residues. Trimming cost V 4 bases and J 5 bases, with 21 bases left between them. Germline CDR1 MDHEN, CDR2 SYDVKM. CDR3 region: CASSSTGQNLRDEQYF. The CDR3 DNA follows: TGTGCCAGCAGTTCCACGGGACAAAATCTAAGGGACGAGCAGTACTTC.

This clonotype appeared many times. The chain combines TRBV9 with TRBJ1-6, with D possibly being TRBD1 (5 bases). Germline CDR1 and CDR2: SGDLS and YYNGEE. The CDR3 extends over 16 amino acids. The V end was cut by 0 bases, the J end by 7 bases, with 14 bases between. The CDR3, as DNA: TGTGCCAGCAGCGTAGGTGAGGGGACGGGGAATTCACCCCTCCACTTT. Encoded protein: CASSVGEGTGNSPLHF.

This clonotype was picked up many times. The V and J genes are TRBV13 and TRBJ2-7; D is uncertain. The CDR3 loop spans 12 amino acids. CDR1 is PRHDT and CDR2 is FYEKMQ in the germline V gene (reference sequence). Trimming pared 5 bases from V and 2 bases from J, leaving 7 bases between. This CDR3 reads CASSLRTYEQYF. In DNA form, the CDR3 reads TGTGCCAGCAGCCTTAGAACCTACGAGCAGTACTTC.

This clonotype was counted ten times or more. V and J are TRBV4-1 and TRBJ1-5; no firm D call. The germline V gene has CDR1 MGHRA and CDR2 YSYEKL. This CDR3 comprises 15 residues. The V and J ends lost 0 bases and 0 bases respectively, with 6 bases between them. CDR3 amino acids: CASSQEQYSNQPQHF. CDR3 nucleotides: TGCGCCAGCAGCCAAGAACAGTATAGCAATCAGCCCCAGCATTTT.

The CDR3 DNA follows: TGTGCCAGCAGTGTCTCCCCCGGGACTAGCGGGACCTACGAGCAGTACTTC. The encoded protein is CASSVSPGTSGTYEQYF. The rearrangement joins TRBV28 to TRBJ2-7; 13 nucleotides match TRBD2. Germline V gene lookup returns CDR1 MDHEN and CDR2 SYDVKM. J lost 2 bases, V lost 5 bases, and 9 bases had no gene match. The CDR3 has 17 amino acids.